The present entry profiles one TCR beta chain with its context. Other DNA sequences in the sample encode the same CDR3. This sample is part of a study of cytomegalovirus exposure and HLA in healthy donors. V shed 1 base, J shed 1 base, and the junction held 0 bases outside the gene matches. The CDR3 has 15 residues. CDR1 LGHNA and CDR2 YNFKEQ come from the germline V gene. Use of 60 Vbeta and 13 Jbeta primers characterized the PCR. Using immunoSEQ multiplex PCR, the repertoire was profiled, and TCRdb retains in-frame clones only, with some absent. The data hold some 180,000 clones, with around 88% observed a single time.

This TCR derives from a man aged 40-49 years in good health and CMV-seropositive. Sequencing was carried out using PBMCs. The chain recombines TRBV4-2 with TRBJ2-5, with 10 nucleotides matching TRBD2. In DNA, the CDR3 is TGTGCCAGCAGCCAAGGGACTAGCGGCCAAGAGACCCAGTACTTC. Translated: CASSQGTSGQETQYF.